This T cell receptor (beta chain) was retrieved from a study of OX40 agonist ivuxolimab in advanced cancers. The study in broad terms: Ivuxolimab was an agonistic, fully human IgG2 monoclonal antibody directed against OX40 (CD134), a costimulatory receptor. The point of sequencing TCRbeta in the periphery was to test whether ivuxolimab changed TCR sequence diversity and drove clonal T-cell expansion. Intravenous ivuxolimab was administered to patients every 2 weeks at six dose levels: 0.01, 0.1, 0.3, 1.5, 3 and 10 mg/kg. Patients were allowed to have had prior anti-PD-1, anti-PD-L1 or anti-CTLA-4 therapy, and 30% to 50% of the dose-escalation patients had previously received checkpoint inhibitors. Of the roughly 52 patients in dose escalation, about 19 had hepatocellular carcinoma, around 15 had melanoma, 9 had renal cell carcinoma and 9 had head and neck cancer. The dose-escalation cohort was 82.7% male with a mean age of roughly 62 years, ranging from about 20 to 80. The paper reports the monotherapy dose-escalation portion (N ≈ 50 patients) of the phase I ivuxolimab trial. Partial responses occurred in three dose-escalation patients: two with cutaneous melanoma and one with hepatocellular carcinoma.

Patients with a history of autoimmune disease or receiving systemic immunosuppression were excluded from the trial. Peripheral blood for TCR sequencing was collected from all dose cohorts at baseline, on cycle 4 day 1, and on cycle 7 day 1. The samples were taken from a phase I, first-in-human, multicenter, open-label dose-escalation trial of ivuxolimab. Adults with locally advanced or metastatic melanoma, renal cell carcinoma, hepatocellular carcinoma or head and neck squamous cell carcinoma were enrolled in the trial. Before TCR sequencing, CD4+ T cells and CD8+ T cells from peripheral blood were sorted into separate populations. Overall study results and their limits: Antigen specificity was not determined for the clonally expanded peripheral T cells. At doses of 0.1 to 3.0 mg/kg, clonal expansion of both CD4+ and CD8+ T cells in blood was seen between baseline and week 6. Low levels of normalized T-cell clonal expansion were also seen in some patients who did not respond. In partial responders in the 0.1-3.0 mg/kg groups, normalized peripheral clonal expansion was found to be among the lowest, especially among CD8+ T cells. After ivuxolimab, more expanded clones were found on average in CD8+ T cells than in CD4+ T cells.

Details on this clone: What antigen it recognizes has not been identified. No per-base quality is available; no much larger clone lies one base away.

Genomic DNA was isolated from the sorted cells so that the TCRbeta CDR3 region could be sequenced. The immunoSEQ Assay was used for sequencing of TCRbeta CDR3 regions. Drawn from immuneACCESS, this table holds only the in-frame rearrangements with V and J called that TCRdb kept. Clones are partly lost; checked studies trace under half to an unresolved V gene and leave the rest unexplained. A total of under 90,000 clones appear in this sample, about nine tenths of them only once. 1.5% to 2% of the sample is held by the ten biggest clonotypes. The sequence derives from an adult with an advanced solid tumor such as melanoma, head and neck, liver or kidney cancer. The sequenced sample was CD4+ or CD8+ T cells sorted from blood, obtained in a trial of the OX40 agonist ivuxolimab.

The CDR3 region: CASSLQYRSSGNTIYF. The DNA is as follows: TGTGCCAGCAGCCTTCAATACCGCAGCTCTGGAAACACCATATATTTT. This chain is built from TRBV11-2 and TRBJ1-3; the D gene is unclear. The CDR1 and CDR2 encoded by the germline V gene are SGHAT and FQNNGV. V was cut back by 5 bases and J by 0 bases, leaving a gap of 14 bases between them. The cysteine opens and the phenylalanine closes a CDR3 of 16 amino acids. Solely the CDR3 DNA is kept, with 48 bases framed from the first base.